This T cell receptor (beta chain) emerged from a study of response to subunit inactivated influenza vaccine (dated by TCRdb to about 2018). A note on the overall study: Deep quantitative T cell receptor repertoire profiling was used in the study to track responses to a trivalent subunit inactivated influenza vaccine.

Of note for this clonotype: Its antigen remains undetermined. It has no much larger one-base neighbor in the sample; base qualities were not kept.

The time point label of this sample denotes: 40 to 45 days after influenza vaccine administration. The receptor library was made with RT-PCR. TCRdb shows the sequencer as Illumina HiSeq 2500. TCRdb reworked the public reads: Q25 trimming with fastp, MiXCR clone assembly, productive beta chains retained. Each CDR3 protein gets just one entry, which takes the most common genes and DNA from the rows behind it. The sample table records approximately 500,000 distinct CDR3 sequences; roughly 13% of these occur just once. The ten largest account for around 13% of the sample. General findings and caveats noted by the study authors: The authors suggested that each seasonal influenza vaccination may recruit only a limited number of new T cells.

The CDR3 covers 14 residues, taking in both the cysteine and the phenylalanine. The kept DNA is CDR3 alone, 42 bases in frame from the first base. Between the V and J ends, shortened by 0 bases and 4 bases respectively, the junction contains 9 bases. According to the germline V gene, CDR1 reads LGHNA and CDR2 reads YSLEER. The chain links TRBV4-3 with TRBJ1-2, with the D gene not clear enough to name. The TCR comes from a man between 45 and 60 years old who received an inactivated influenza vaccine. Donor details come from another sample of the same person, matched by shared clones. Material: PBMCs from blood, obtained about 40 days after vaccination. The CDR3 corresponds to CASSQDSLGYGYTF. The nucleotides are TGCGCCAGCAGCCAAGATTCACTGGGCTATGGCTACACCTTC.